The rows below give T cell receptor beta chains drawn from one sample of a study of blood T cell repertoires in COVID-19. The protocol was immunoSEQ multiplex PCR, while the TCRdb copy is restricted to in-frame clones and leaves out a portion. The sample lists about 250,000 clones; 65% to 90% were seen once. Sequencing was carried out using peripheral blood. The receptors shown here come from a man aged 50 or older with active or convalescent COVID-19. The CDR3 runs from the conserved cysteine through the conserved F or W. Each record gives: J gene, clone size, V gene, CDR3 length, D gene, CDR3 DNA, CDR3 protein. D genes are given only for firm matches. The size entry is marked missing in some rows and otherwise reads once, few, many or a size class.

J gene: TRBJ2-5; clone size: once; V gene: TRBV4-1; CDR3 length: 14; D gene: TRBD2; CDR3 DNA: TGCGCCAGCAGCCAAGGACGGGGGGGTGAGACCCAGTACTTC; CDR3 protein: CASSQGRGGETQYF
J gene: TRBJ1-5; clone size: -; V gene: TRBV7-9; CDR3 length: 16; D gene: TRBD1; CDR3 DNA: TGTGCCAGCAGCTTATATCAACAGGGGGGGGACCAGCCCCAGCATTTT; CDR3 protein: CASSLYQQGGDQPQHF
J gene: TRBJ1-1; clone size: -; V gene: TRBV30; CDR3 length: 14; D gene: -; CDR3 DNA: TGTGCCTGGAGTGCGGCGGGGAGGGGCACTGAAGCTTTCTTT; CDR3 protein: CAWSAAGRGTEAFF
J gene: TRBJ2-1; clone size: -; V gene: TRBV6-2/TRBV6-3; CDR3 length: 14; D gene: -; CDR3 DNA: TGTGCCAGCAGTGGAACGGGAGGGGGCCATGAGCAGTTCTTC; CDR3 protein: CASSGTGGGHEQFF
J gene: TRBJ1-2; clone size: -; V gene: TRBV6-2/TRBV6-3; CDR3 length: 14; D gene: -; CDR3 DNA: TGTGCCAGCAGTTACGCGGACATCTCCTATGGCTACACCTTC; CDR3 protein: CASSYADISYGYTF
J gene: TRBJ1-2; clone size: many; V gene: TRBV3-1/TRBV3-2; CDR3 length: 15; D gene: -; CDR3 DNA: TGTGCCAGCAGCCAAGATTTTTCAGGGGCAGGAGGCTACACCTTC; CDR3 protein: CASSQDFSGAGGYTF
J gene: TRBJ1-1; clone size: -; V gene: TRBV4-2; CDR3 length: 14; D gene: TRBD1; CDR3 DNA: TGTGCCAGCAGCCAAGAAGGCCAGGGGGCTGAAGCTTTCTTT; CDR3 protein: CASSQEGQGAEAFF
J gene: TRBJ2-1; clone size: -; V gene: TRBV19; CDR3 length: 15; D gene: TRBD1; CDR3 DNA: TGTGCCAGTAGTATGCTGGACAGGGGTTTGGATGAGCAGTTCTTC; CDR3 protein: CASSMLDRGLDEQFF
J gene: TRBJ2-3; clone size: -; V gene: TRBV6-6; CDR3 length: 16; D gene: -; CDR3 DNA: TGTGCCAGCACCGACCGGGGCGGGACTAGCACAGATACGCAGTATTTT; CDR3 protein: CASTDRGGTSTDTQYF
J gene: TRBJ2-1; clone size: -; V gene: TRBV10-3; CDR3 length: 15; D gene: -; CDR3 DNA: TGTGCCATCAGTGATCGCCGGGACTCCTACAATGAGCAGTTCTTC; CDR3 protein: CAISDRRDSYNEQFF
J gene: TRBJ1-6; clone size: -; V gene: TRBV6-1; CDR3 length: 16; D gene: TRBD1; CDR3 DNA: TGTGCCAGCAGTGTGGTGCAGGGGGCCTATAATTCACCCCTCCACTTT; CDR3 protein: CASSVVQGAYNSPLHF
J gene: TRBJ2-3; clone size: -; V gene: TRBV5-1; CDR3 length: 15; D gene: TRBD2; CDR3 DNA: TGCGCCAGCAAGCGGACGGGAGGTAGCCCAGATACGCAGTATTTT; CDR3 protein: CASKRTGGSPDTQYF
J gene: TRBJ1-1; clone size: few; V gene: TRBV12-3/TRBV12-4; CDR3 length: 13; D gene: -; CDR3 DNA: TGTGCCAGCAGCCAAGACAGCAACACTGAAGCTTTCTTT; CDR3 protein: CASSQDSNTEAFF
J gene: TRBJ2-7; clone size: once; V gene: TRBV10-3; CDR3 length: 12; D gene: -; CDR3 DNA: TGTGCCATCAGTGACCCCGGGTACGAGCAGTACTTC; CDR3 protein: CAISDPGYEQYF
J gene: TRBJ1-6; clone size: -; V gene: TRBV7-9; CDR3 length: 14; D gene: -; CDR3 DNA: TGTGCCAGCAGCTTTGGGGACAATAATTCACCCCTCCACTTT; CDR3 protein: CASSFGDNNSPLHF
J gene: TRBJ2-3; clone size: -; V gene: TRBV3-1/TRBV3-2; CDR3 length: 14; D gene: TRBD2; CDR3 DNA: TGTGCCAGCAGCCAGACTAGCGGGAGTCCGACGCAGTATTTT; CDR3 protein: CASSQTSGSPTQYF
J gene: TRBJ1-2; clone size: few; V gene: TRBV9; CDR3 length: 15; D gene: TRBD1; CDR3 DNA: TGTGCCAGCAGCTCAAACCGGGACAGGGTATCTGGCTACACCTTC; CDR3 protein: CASSSNRDRVSGYTF
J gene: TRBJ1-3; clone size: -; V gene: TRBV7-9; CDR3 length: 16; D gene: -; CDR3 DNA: TGTGCCAGCAGCCTCCTTATGGGGCTCGCTGGAAACACCATATATTTT; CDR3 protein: CASSLLMGLAGNTIYF
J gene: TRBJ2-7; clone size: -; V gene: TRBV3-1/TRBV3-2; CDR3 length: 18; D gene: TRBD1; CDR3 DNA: TGTGCCAGCAGCCAAGCCTATCCAACAGGGGGTCTAGCCTACGAGCAGTACTTC; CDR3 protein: CASSQAYPTGGLAYEQYF
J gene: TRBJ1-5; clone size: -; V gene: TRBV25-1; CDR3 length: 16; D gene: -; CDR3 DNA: TGTGCCAGCAGTGCCGGAGGCAGGGGAGGGTACCAGCCCCAGCATTTT; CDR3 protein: CASSAGGRGGYQPQHF
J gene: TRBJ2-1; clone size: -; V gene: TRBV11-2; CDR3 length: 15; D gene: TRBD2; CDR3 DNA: TGTGCCAGCAGCTTAGTTAGCGGGAGGGGTAATGAGCAGTTCTTC; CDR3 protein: CASSLVSGRGNEQFF
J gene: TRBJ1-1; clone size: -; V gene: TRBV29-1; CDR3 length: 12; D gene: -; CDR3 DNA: TGCAGCGTTGATTTCAGGGGTTCAGAAGCTTTCTTT; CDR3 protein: CSVDFRGSEAFF
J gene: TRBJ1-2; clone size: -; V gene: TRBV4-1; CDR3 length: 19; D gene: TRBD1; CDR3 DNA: TGCGCCAGCAGCCAAGAACGGTTTGCCGGTGAGGGGGCGTGGGGGGGCTACACCTTC; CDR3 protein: CASSQERFAGEGAWGGYTF
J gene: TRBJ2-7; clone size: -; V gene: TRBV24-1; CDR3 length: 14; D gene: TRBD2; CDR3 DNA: TGTGCCACCAGTGATTTTGGGCTAGCGGGAGGGCAGTACTTC; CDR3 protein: CATSDFGLAGGQYF
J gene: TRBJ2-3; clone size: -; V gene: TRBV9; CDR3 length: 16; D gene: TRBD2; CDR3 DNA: TGTGCCAGCAGCGAGGGAGGGACTAGGTCTACAGATACGCAGTATTTT; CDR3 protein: CASSEGGTRSTDTQYF
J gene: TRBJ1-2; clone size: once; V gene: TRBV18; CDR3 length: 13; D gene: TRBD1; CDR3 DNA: TGTGCCAGCTCGCTAGGACAGGACTATGGCTACACCTTC; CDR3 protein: CASSLGQDYGYTF
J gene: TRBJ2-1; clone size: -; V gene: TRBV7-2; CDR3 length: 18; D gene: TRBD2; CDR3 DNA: TGTGCCAGCAGCTCGTACCGAATACTAGCGGGATCCTACAATGAGCAGTTCTTC; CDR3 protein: CASSSYRILAGSYNEQFF
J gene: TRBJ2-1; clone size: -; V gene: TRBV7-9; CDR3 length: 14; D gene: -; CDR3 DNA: TGTGCCAGCAGCTTAGCCGGACAGAGCAATGAGCAGTTCTTC; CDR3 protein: CASSLAGQSNEQFF
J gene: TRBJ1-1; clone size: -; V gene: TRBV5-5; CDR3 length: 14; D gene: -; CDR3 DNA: TGTGCCAGCAGCTTGCGAGGGTTTCCCACTGAAGCTTTCTTT; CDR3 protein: CASSLRGFPTEAFF
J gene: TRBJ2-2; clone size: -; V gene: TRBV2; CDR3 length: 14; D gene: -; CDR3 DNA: TGTGCCAGCAGTCTGACAGAGAACACCGGGGAGCTGTTTTTT; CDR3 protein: CASSLTENTGELFF
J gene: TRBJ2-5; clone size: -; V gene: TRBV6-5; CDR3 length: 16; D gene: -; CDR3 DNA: TGTGCCAGCAGTTACTCACCAGCGGAGTACCAAGAGACCCAGTACTTC; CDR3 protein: CASSYSPAEYQETQYF
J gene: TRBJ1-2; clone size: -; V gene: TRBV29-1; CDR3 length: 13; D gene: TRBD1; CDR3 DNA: TGCAGCGTCGCCGGGACAGGGCCCCATGGCTACACCTTC; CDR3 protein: CSVAGTGPHGYTF
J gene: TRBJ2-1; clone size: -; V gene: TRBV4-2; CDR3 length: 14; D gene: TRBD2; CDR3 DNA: TGTGCCAGCAGCGGACTAGCGGGAACAAATGAGCAGTTCTTC; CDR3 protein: CASSGLAGTNEQFF
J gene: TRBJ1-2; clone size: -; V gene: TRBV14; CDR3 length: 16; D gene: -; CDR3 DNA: TGTGCCAGCAGCCCGTCAAGGACTGGGGCTAACTATGGCTACACCTTC; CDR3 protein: CASSPSRTGANYGYTF
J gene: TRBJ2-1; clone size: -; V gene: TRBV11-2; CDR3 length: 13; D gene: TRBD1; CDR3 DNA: TGTGCCAGCAGGGTGATTAACAGGGGTGAGCAGTTCTTC; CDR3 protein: CASRVINRGEQFF
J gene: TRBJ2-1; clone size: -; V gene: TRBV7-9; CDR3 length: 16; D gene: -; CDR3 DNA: TGTGCCAGCAGCTTACGGGAGTCCGGATACTACAATGAGCAGTTCTTC; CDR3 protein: CASSLRESGYYNEQFF
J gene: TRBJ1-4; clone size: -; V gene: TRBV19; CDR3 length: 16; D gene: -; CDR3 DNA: TGTGCCAGTAGTCCCCTCGCTGGGCCCGCTAATGAAAAACTGTTTTTT; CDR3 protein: CASSPLAGPANEKLFF
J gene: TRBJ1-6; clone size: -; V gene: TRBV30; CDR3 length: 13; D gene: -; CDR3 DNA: TGTGCCTGGAGTGTACAGAGGGCTTCACCCCTCCACTTT; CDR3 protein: CAWSVQRASPLHF
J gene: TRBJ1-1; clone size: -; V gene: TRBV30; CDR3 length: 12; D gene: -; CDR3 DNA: TGTGCCTGGTATGACAGATTCACTGAAGCTTTCTTT; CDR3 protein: CAWYDRFTEAFF
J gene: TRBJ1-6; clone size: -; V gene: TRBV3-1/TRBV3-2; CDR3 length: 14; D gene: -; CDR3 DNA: TGTGCCAGCAGCCAAGTACAGTCGAGTTCACCCCTCCACTTT; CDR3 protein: CASSQVQSSSPLHF
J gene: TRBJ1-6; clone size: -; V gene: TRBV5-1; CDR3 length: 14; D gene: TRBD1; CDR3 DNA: TGCGCCAGCAGCTTAGGACAGGGCAATTCACCCCTCCACTTT; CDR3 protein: CASSLGQGNSPLHF
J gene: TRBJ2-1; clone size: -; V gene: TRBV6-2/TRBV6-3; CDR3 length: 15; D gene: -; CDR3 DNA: TGTGCCAGCAGTTACTTTTTTAGTAATAGCAATGAGCAGTTCTTC; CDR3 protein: CASSYFFSNSNEQFF
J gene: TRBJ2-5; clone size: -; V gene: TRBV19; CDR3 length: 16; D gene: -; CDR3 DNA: TGTGCCAGTAGTATAGTTCCCAGGCAGCTTCAAGAGACCCAGTACTTC; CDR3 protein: CASSIVPRQLQETQYF
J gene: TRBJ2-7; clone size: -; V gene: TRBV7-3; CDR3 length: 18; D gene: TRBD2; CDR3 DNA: TGTGCCAGCAGCACCCCGGGACTAGCGGAGCCACACTCCTACGAGCAGTACTTC; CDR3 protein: CASSTPGLAEPHSYEQYF
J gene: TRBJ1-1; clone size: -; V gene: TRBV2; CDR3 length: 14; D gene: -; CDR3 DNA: TGTGCCAGCAGTGACTCGGGGGGGAGGACTGAAGCTTTCTTT; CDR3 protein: CASSDSGGRTEAFF